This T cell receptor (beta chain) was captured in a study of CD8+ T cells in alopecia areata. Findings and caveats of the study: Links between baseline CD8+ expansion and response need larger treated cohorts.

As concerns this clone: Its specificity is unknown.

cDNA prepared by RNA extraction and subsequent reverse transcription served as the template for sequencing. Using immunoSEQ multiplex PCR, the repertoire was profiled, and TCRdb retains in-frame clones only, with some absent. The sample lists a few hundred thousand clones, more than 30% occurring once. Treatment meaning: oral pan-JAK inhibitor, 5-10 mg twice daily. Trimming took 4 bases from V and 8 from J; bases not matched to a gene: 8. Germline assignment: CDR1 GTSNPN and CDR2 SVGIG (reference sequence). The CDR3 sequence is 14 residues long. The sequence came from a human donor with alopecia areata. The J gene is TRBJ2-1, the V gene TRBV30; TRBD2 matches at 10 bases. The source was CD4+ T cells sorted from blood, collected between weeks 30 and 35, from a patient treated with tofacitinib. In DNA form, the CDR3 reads TGTGCCTGGACTAGCGGGGGAACTTGGGATGAGCAGTTCTTC. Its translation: CAWTSGGTWDEQFF.